These 32 T cell receptor beta chains originate from one sample sequenced in a study of cytomegalovirus exposure and HLA in healthy donors. The repertoire was sequenced with immunoSEQ multiplex PCR; TCRdb's copy has only in-frame clones and lacks some. The sample shows 240,000 or so clones, approximately 86% of them seen only once. Material for sequencing was PBMCs. The receptors derive from a woman under 40 in good health and CMV-seropositive.

This CDR3 reads CASSLGLAGGPTDTQYF. DNA of the CDR3: TGTGCCAGCAGCTTGGGACTAGCGGGAGGGCCGACAGATACGCAGTATTTT. The chain uses TRBV7-3 and TRBJ2-3; 16 bases map to TRBD2. This CDR3 is 17 amino acids long. The junction had 3 bases not matched to a gene; V was cut back by 3 bases and J by 3 bases. In germline, CDR1 is SGHTA, CDR2 FQGTGA.

About this clone itself: In the same sample, other DNA sequences code for this CDR3. The chain combines TRBV11-2 with TRBJ2-7, with TRBD2 identical over 11 bases. In germline, CDR1 is SGHAT, CDR2 FQNNGV. The J segment lost 4 bases and the V segment lost 5 bases, leaving 4 bases of the junction unmatched. The CDR3 is 14 amino acids. The CDR3 nucleotides read TGTGCCAGCAGCCTTGGGACTAGCGGATACGAGCAGTACTTC. Its protein product is CASSLGTSGYEQYF.

In this sample, this clone turned up once. The chain is built from TRBV7-7 and TRBJ2-7; 9 nucleotides agree with TRBD1. There are 15 residues in the CDR3. The ends lost 5 bases at V and 4 bases at J; junction bases unmatched: 9. Looked up from germline, CDR1 is SSHAT and CDR2 is FNYEAQ (reference sequence). In nucleotides, the CDR3 is TGTGCCAGCAGCCCGCGGACAGGGGAAGGGTACGAGCAGTACTTC. Amino acid sequence: CASSPRTGEGYEQYF.

The chain uses TRBV30 and TRBJ2-7, with 7 bases that match TRBD1. There are 14 residues in the CDR3. Trimming took 2 bases from V and 6 from J; bases not matched to a gene: 10. Germline-derived CDR1 and CDR2 are GTSNPN and SVGIG (reference sequence). The CDR3 protein is CAWSKGTDWGEQYF. The CDR3 DNA reads TGTGCCTGGAGTAAAGGGACAGATTGGGGCGAGCAGTACTTC.

The chain carries TRBV2 and TRBJ2-7, with D possibly matching TRBD2 (5 bases). The CDR3 consists of 13 residues. V dropped 4 bases and J dropped 3 bases, with 10 bases sitting between them. Germline V gene data show CDR1 as SNHLY and CDR2 as FYNNEI. The CDR3, as DNA: TGTGCCAGCAGTGTAGAGGGCCTCTACGAGCAGTACTTC. Protein sequence: CASSVEGLYEQYF. The variable domain in full, completed from reference TRBV2 and TRBJ2-7, reads EPEVTQTPSHQVTQMGQEVILRCVPISNHLYFYWYRQILGQKVEFLVSFYNNEISEKSEIFDDQFSVERPDGSNFTLKIRSTKLEDSAMYFCASSVEGLYEQYFGPGTRLTVT.

Turning to this clone: Other nucleotide sequences from this sample produce the same CDR3. Here the CDR3 DNA reads TGTGCCAGCAGTTTAGGGACAGGGGGCAATCAGCCCCAGCATTTT. Residues: CASSLGTGGNQPQHF. This chain connects TRBV27 to TRBJ1-5, with 10 bases fitting TRBD1. V was pared by 2 bases and J by 2 bases, with 0 bases of the junction left unmatched. This CDR3 comprises 15 residues. The V gene's germline CDR1 is MNHEY and CDR2 SMNVEV (reference sequence).

This CDR3 is CASSFGTGDVSDTQYF. CDR3 nucleotide sequence: TGTGCCAGCAGTTTTGGGACAGGGGATGTTTCAGATACGCAGTATTTT. The chain uses TRBV27 and TRBJ2-3; 10 positions match TRBD1. This CDR3 spans 16 amino acids. With V trimmed by 3 bases and J by 4 bases, 7 bases remained unmatched. Germline CDR1 and CDR2: MNHEY and SMNVEV (reference sequence).

Points on this clone: The sample contains more than one DNA sequence encoding this CDR3. The chain carries TRBV7-2 and TRBJ1-1; TRBD1 aligns across 7 bases. The CDR3 consists of 12 residues. After removal of 4 bases from V and 6 bases from J, the junction contained 2 bases not matched to a gene. Looked up from germline, CDR1 is SGHTA and CDR2 is FQGNSA. The CDR3 nucleotides are TGTGCCAGCAGCTCCCAGGGGGCTGAAGCTTTCTTT. This translates into CASSSQGAEAFF.

V is TRBV11-3 and J is TRBJ1-1; 10 bases are shared with TRBD1. The CDR3 is made up of 13 amino acids. Losses at the gene ends were 5 bases for V and 9 bases for J; bases not matched to a gene: 6. The germline V gene has CDR1 SGHNT and CDR2 YENEEA. CDR3 bases: TGTGCCAGCAGCCTAGGGACAGGGGACCAAGCTTTCTTT. It is translated as CASSLGTGDQAFF.

The chain links TRBV28 to TRBJ1-5; no firm D call. The CDR3 runs to 11 residues. V lost 4 bases and J 7 bases, leaving 5 bases between the germline ends. The germline V gene encodes CDR1 MDHEN and CDR2 SYDVKM. The CDR3 sequence: CASSSEQPQHF. DNA of the CDR3: TGTGCCAGCAGTTCGGAGCAGCCCCAGCATTTT.

The chain combines TRBV18 with TRBJ1-2; TRBD1 matches at 8 bases. This CDR3 contains 14 residues. Germline V gives CDR1 KGHSH, CDR2 LQKENI. J was trimmed by 3 bases and V by 3 bases; bases with no gene match: 3. The CDR3 sequence: CASSPTGVDYGYTF. CDR3 sequence (DNA): TGTGCCAGCTCACCGACAGGGGTAGACTATGGCTACACCTTC.

Remarks on this clone: Other DNA sequences from this sample encode an identical CDR3 as well. The chain recombines TRBV19 with TRBJ1-2; tentative D call: TRBD1 (6 bases). Looked up from germline, CDR1 is LNHDA and CDR2 is SQIVND (reference sequence). V dropped 0 bases and J dropped 5 bases, with 13 bases sitting between them. This CDR3 contains 15 residues. This CDR3 is CASSIDSGTPYGYTF. The CDR3, as DNA: TGTGCCAGTAGTATAGATTCGGGGACACCATATGGCTACACCTTC.

This clone occurred once. The rearrangement uses TRBV28 and TRBJ2-7; D is perhaps TRBD2 (6 bases). Trimming removed 6 bases from V and 3 bases from J, with 12 bases in between. The CDR3 has 13 residues. Germline V gene data show CDR1 as MDHEN and CDR2 as SYDVKM. The DNA of the CDR3 is TGTGCCAGCAGCCTCCGGGGGTTCTACGAGCAGTACTTC. The encoded protein is CASSLRGFYEQYF. Full variable domain (outside the CDR3, taken from reference TRBV28 and TRBJ2-7): DVKVTQSSRYLVKRTGEKVFLECVQDMDHENMFWYRQDPGLGLRLIYFSYDVKMKEKGDIPEGYSVSREKKERFSLILESASTNQTSMYLCASSLRGFYEQYFGPGTRLTVT.

This chain links TRBV4-1 with TRBJ2-7; D perhaps matches TRBD2 (5 bases). Germline lookup yields CDR1 MGHRA and CDR2 YSYEKL. The CDR3 has 14 amino acids. Trimming cost V 4 bases and J 1 base, with 11 bases left between them. The CDR3 DNA sequence: TGCGCCAGCAGCCTTTCGGACTCATCCTACGAGCAGTACTTC. Protein sequence: CASSLSDSSYEQYF.

Turning to this clone: This specimen includes other DNA sequences encoding the same CDR3. The CDR3 region has the DNA TGCGCCAGCAGCTTGGAGCCCATAGATACGCAGTATTTT. Translation gives CASSLEPIDTQYF. The chain links TRBV5-1 to TRBJ2-3; the D is unclear. The germline CDR1 and CDR2 sequences are SGHRS and YFSETQ. The CDR3 covers 13 residues. Between the trimmed V and J ends, which lost 0 bases and 5 bases, there was a span of 7 bases.

The V and J genes are TRBV11-3 and TRBJ2-7, with 10 bases fitting TRBD2. CDR1 is SGHNT, CDR2 YENEEA, per germline. V was clipped by 4 bases and J by 3 bases; unmatched bases: 3. The CDR3 covers 14 residues. This CDR3 reads CASSSSGSGYEQYF. Here the CDR3 DNA reads TGTGCCAGCAGCTCTAGCGGGAGCGGCTACGAGCAGTACTTC.

The chain has TRBV5-1 and TRBJ2-3, with unresolved D. Trimming stripped 5 bases from V and 0 bases from J, with 16 bases between. There are 16 residues in the CDR3. Per the germline V gene, CDR1 is SGHRS and CDR2 is YFSETQ. CDR3 amino acids: CASRVLALSSTDTQYF. CDR3 in DNA: TGCGCCAGCAGGGTGTTAGCACTGTCTAGCACAGATACGCAGTATTTT.

This clone came up a few times. This CDR3 is CASSAGTSLYNEQFF. As DNA, the CDR3 is TGTGCCAGCAGCGCCGGGACTAGCTTATACAATGAGCAGTTCTTC. This chain connects TRBV7-3 to TRBJ2-1, with 9 bases identical to TRBD2. The CDR3 extends over 15 amino acids. The junction had 6 bases not matched to a gene; V was cut back by 5 bases and J by 4 bases. CDR1 SGHTA and CDR2 FQGTGA come from the germline V gene.

The rearrangement joins TRBV28 to TRBJ1-4; no clear D gene. From germline, CDR1 is MDHEN and CDR2 SYDVKM. CDR3 length: 14 amino acids. Trimming left V 8 bases short and J 8 bases short, with 18 bases between. The CDR3 sequence is CASRPDLAVEKLFF. The CDR3 DNA sequence: TGTGCCAGCCGACCGGACTTAGCGGTAGAAAAACTGTTTTTT.

This rearrangement joins TRBV28 to TRBJ2-2, with 8 bases matching TRBD1. This CDR3 contains 16 residues. The V gene's germline CDR1 is MDHEN and CDR2 SYDVKM. Trimming removed 7 bases from V and 2 bases from J; junction bases left unmatched: 9. In nucleotides, the CDR3 is TGTGCCAGCAACGCCTGGACAGGGCGTAACACCGGGGAGCTGTTTTTT. Translation gives CASNAWTGRNTGELFF.

The chain recombines TRBV19 with TRBJ1-5; no definite D call. This CDR3 has 13 amino acids. V was trimmed by 7 bases and J by 2 bases, leaving 9 bases between them. Germline V lookup: CDR1 LNHDA, CDR2 SQIVND (reference sequence). DNA of the CDR3: TGTGCCAGTACTGAAGAGGGCAATCAGCCCCAGCATTTT. Translated, it gives CASTEEGNQPQHF.

The chain employs TRBV6-1 and TRBJ2-2; the D gene is possibly TRBD2 (5 bases). The CDR3 covers 13 residues. Trimming took off 2 bases at V and 7 bases at J, with 8 bases between the two ends. From germline, CDR1 is MNHNS and CDR2 SASEGT. DNA of the CDR3: TGTGCCAGCAGTGAATACGGGGTCGGGGAGCTGTTTTTT. This translates into CASSEYGVGELFF.

This clone appeared once. V and J are TRBV18 and TRBJ2-3; unclear D gene. Per germline, CDR1 KGHSH and CDR2 LQKENI. CDR3 length equals 12 residues. The V end lost 3 bases, the J end lost 6 bases, and 7 bases lay between the germline ends. In nucleotides, the CDR3 is TGTGCCAGCTCACCCCCTGAGGATACGCAGTATTTT. Translating it yields CASSPPEDTQYF.

The chain has TRBV6-6 and TRBJ2-1; perhaps TRBD2 as D (6 bases). The CDR3 is 13 amino acids. Germline values: CDR1 MNHNY, CDR2 SVGAGI (reference sequence). Trimming stripped 6 bases from V and 9 bases from J, with 15 bases between. The DNA for the CDR3 is TGTGCCAGCAGCGCCGGGAGTCTGGGTGAGCAGTTCTTC. Its protein is CASSAGSLGEQFF.

The rearrangement uses TRBV19 and TRBJ1-1; D gene ambiguous. The V end lost 3 bases, the J end lost 4 bases, and 9 bases lay between the germline ends. This CDR3 region has 13 residues. The germline V gene has CDR1 LNHDA and CDR2 SQIVND (reference sequence). CDR3 sequence: CASSMRGSTEAFF. The CDR3 nucleotides read TGTGCCAGTAGTATGCGGGGATCCACTGAAGCTTTCTTT.

The chain carries TRBV5-4 and TRBJ1-5, with 10 positions matching TRBD1. Looked up from germline, CDR1 is SGHNT and CDR2 is YYREEE (reference sequence). The J segment lost 11 bases and the V segment lost 0 bases, leaving 8 bases of the junction unmatched. There are 15 residues in the CDR3. In DNA, the CDR3 is TGTGCCAGCAGCTTGGCGGGGACAGGGGAGGAGGCCCAGCATTTT. It specifies CASSLAGTGEEAQHF.

CDR3 bases: TGTGCCAGCAGCTTACGCCCTCCTAGCGGGAACCAAGAGACCCAGTACTTC. As protein: CASSLRPPSGNQETQYF. V and J are TRBV7-8 and TRBJ2-5; 9 nucleotides line up with TRBD2. Germline-derived CDR1 and CDR2 are SGHVS and FQNEAQ. The CDR3 totals 17 residues. J lost 0 bases, V lost 2 bases, and 7 bases had no gene match.

This chain joins TRBV29-1 and TRBJ1-2, with 7 bases lining up with TRBD1. CDR1 and CDR2 from the germline V gene are SQVTM and ANQGSEA. There are 13 residues in the CDR3. J lost 8 bases, V lost 8 bases, and 14 bases had no gene match. DNA for the CDR3: TGCAGCATATATACGACAGGGACGAAAGGCTACACCTTC. Encoded protein: CSIYTTGTKGYTF.

V and J are TRBV2 and TRBJ2-3, with D possibly TRBD2 on 6 matching bases. The CDR3 length is 14 residues. Looked up from germline, CDR1 is SNHLY and CDR2 is FYNNEI. Deletions cut 8 bases from V and 0 bases from J, with 12 bases between. CDR3: CASCRTTSTDTQYF. CDR3 coding DNA: TGTGCCAGCTGTCGGACTACAAGCACAGATACGCAGTATTTT.

This chain links TRBV9 with TRBJ2-2, with 10 bases fitting TRBD2. The length of the CDR3 is 18 residues. After removal of 0 bases from V and 1 base from J, the junction contained 6 bases not matched to a gene. Germline-derived CDR1 and CDR2 are SGDLS and YYNGEE. The CDR3 loop reads CASSVEPSGRLNTGELFF. Written as DNA, the CDR3 is TGTGCCAGCAGCGTAGAGCCTAGCGGGAGACTGAACACCGGGGAGCTGTTTTTT. Looking up the rest from reference TRBV9 and TRBJ2-2 gives the full variable domain: DSGVTQTPKHLITATGQRVTLRCSPRSGDLSVYWYQQSLDQGLQFLIQYYNGEERAKGNILERFSAQQFPDLHSELNLSSLELGDSALYFCASSVEPSGRLNTGELFFGEGSRLTVL.

This clone has just one count. CDR3 loop: CSVHRTGTNTGELFF. The CDR3 DNA reads TGCAGCGTGCACAGGACAGGAACGAACACCGGGGAGCTGTTTTTT. This chain joins TRBV29-1 and TRBJ2-2; TRBD1 matches at 7 bases. CDR3 length: 15 amino acids. Germline V CDR1 and CDR2: SQVTM, ANQGSEA. Trimming cost V 6 bases and J 0 bases; bases outside gene matches: 7.

The chain employs TRBV6-5 and TRBJ2-1; TRBD1 might be the D (5 bases). This CDR3 region has 13 residues. Germline values: CDR1 MNHEY, CDR2 SVGAGI. Trimming pared 1 base from V and 5 bases from J, leaving 6 bases between. DNA of the CDR3: TGTGCCAGCAGTTACTACAGGAACAATGAGCAGTTCTTC. This codes for CASSYYRNNEQFF.